The 8 T cell receptor beta chains below come from one sample, sequenced in a study of Ad26.COV2.S vaccination and SARS-CoV-2 variants. Only in-frame clones appear in the TCRdb table, and some are missing; sequencing was by immunoSEQ multiplex PCR. The sample holds about 350,000 clones, about 85% seen once. Treatment meaning: approximately 18 received Ad26.COV2.S at low or high dose, single or two shots; about 5 received placebo; per-sample allocation not given. The investigators took samples on day 63 after the first vaccine or placebo injection. Specimen: peripheral blood, collected in a trial of Ad26.COV2.S vaccine versus placebo. Receptor source: a person between 18 and 59 years old who received the Ad26.COV2.S COVID-19 vaccine or a placebo.

The CDR3 region has the DNA TGTGCCAGCAGACGGACAGGGGGCCACGAGCAGTACTTC. Its translation: CASRRTGGHEQYF. The J gene is TRBJ2-7, the V gene TRBV27, with TRBD1 identical over 11 bases. The CDR3 is 13 residues long. The junction had 3 bases not matched to a gene; V was cut back by 6 bases and J by 5 bases. Germline-derived CDR1 and CDR2 are MNHEY and SMNVEV (reference sequence).

The chain joins TRBV5-6 to TRBJ2-3; 11 positions match TRBD1. The CDR3 spans 16 residues. J lost 5 bases, V lost 4 bases, and 9 bases had no gene match. Germline V gene sequence: CDR1 SGHDT, CDR2 YYEEEE. In nucleotides, the CDR3 is TGTGCCAGCAGCCGGCCCGGGACAGGGGGGGTAGATACGCAGTATTTT. This translates into CASSRPGTGGVDTQYF. Drawing the rest from reference TRBV5-6 and TRBJ2-3, the complete variable domain is DAGVTQSPTHLIKTRGQQVTLRCSPKSGHDTVSWYQQALGQGPQFIFQYYEEEERQRGNFPDRFSGHQFPNYSSELNVNALLLGDSALYLCASSRPGTGGVDTQYFGPGTRLTVL.

The rearrangement joins TRBV27 to TRBJ2-1; 9 nucleotides align to TRBD2. J gave up 4 bases and V 1 base, and 11 bases lay outside the gene matches. The germline gives CDR1 MNHEY, CDR2 SMNVEV (reference sequence). The CDR3 totals 18 residues. Here the CDR3 reads CASSLLLRSGGRYNEQFF. For the CDR3, the DNA is TGTGCCAGCAGTTTATTACTAAGGAGCGGGGGGCGGTACAATGAGCAGTTCTTC.

CDR3 nucleotides: TGTGCCAGCAGCGTAGAAGAACGTCCGAACACTGAAGCTTTCTTT. This encodes CASSVEERPNTEAFF. The chain is built from TRBV9 and TRBJ1-1; the D is unclear. Trimming took off 0 bases at V and 1 base at J, with 10 bases between the two ends. CDR3 size: 15 residues. Germline CDR1 SGDLS, CDR2 YYNGEE.

Here the CDR3 reads CARPREGAEGYTF. The CDR3 region has the DNA TGTGCCAGACCCCGGGAAGGGGCGGAGGGCTACACCTTC. V and J are TRBV19 and TRBJ1-2; perhaps TRBD1 as D (5 bases). Per germline, CDR1 LNHDA and CDR2 SQIVND (reference sequence). V lost 9 bases and J lost 8, with 19 bases in between. The CDR3 loop spans 13 amino acids.

The V and J genes are TRBV5-6 and TRBJ2-7; 7 positions match TRBD2. Unmatched junction bases numbered 11, after V lost 4 bases and J lost 1 base. The CDR3 extends over 16 amino acids. The germline V gene encodes CDR1 SGHDT and CDR2 YYEEEE. Here the CDR3 DNA reads TGTGCCAGCAGCCCCCCGCCCCCTAGCGGTTCCTACGAGCAGTACTTC. Translating it yields CASSPPPPSGSYEQYF.

CDR3 DNA sequence: TGTGCCATCAGCCCGAATCAAGAGACCCAGTACTTC. Its protein product is CAISPNQETQYF. This chain links TRBV10-3 with TRBJ2-5; unclear D gene. The V gene's germline CDR1 is ENHRY and CDR2 SYGVKD. V was clipped by 6 bases and J by 2 bases, with 7 bases between them. The CDR3 has 12 residues.

J is TRBJ2-3 and V is TRBV30; 9 bases fit TRBD1. CDR1 is GTSNPN and CDR2 is SVGIG in the germline V gene (reference sequence). V dropped 5 bases and J dropped 7; count of bases not matched to a gene: 4. CDR3 size: 12 residues. CDR3 nucleotides: TGTGCCTGGGTACAGGGGGCCTATACGCAGTATTTT. Translation: CAWVQGAYTQYF. Based on the CDR3 plus reference TRBV30 and TRBJ2-3, the full variable domain is SQTIHQWPATLVQPVGSPLSLECTVEGTSNPNLYWYRQAAGRGLQLLFYSVGIGQISSEVPQNLSASRPQDRQFILSSKKLLLSDSGFYLCAWVQGAYTQYFGPGTRLTVL.